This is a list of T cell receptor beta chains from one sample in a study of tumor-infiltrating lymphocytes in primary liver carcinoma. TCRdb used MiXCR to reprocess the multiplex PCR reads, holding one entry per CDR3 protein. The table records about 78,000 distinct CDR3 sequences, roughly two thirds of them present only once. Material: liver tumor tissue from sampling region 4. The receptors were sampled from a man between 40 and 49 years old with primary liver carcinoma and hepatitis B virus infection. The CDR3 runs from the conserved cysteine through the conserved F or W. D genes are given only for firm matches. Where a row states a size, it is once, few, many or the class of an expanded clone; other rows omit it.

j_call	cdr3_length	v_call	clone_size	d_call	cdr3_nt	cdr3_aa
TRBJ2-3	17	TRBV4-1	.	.	TGCGCCAGCAGCCATCCAACAGGGCTGGGAATCACAGATACGCAGTATTTT	CASSHPTGLGITDTQYF
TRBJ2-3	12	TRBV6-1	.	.	TGTGCCAACAGGCGGACGGGAGATACGCAGTATTTT	CANRRTGDTQYF
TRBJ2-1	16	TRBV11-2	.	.	TGTGTCAGCAGCCTGGATATCGGACTAACCATGGGTGAGCAGTTCTTC	CVSSLDIGLTMGEQFF
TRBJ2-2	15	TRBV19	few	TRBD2	TGTGCCAGTACCTTCGGGAGGGCGGGCACCGGGGAGCTGTTTTTT	CASTFGRAGTGELFF
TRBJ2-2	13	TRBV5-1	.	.	TGCGCCAGCACCTTACAGGGAGCCGGGGAGCTGTTATTT	CASTLQGAGELLF
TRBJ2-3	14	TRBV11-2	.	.	TGTGCCGGAGAGTCACGGGAGCCCGCATATACGCAGTATTTT	CAGESREPAYTQYF
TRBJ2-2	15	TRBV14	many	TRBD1	TGTGCCAGCAGACGGACAGGGTCGGTAACCGGGGAGCTGTTTTTT	CASRRTGSVTGELFF
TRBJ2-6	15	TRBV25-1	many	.	TGTGCCAGCAGTGACCACCACTCTGGGGCCAACGTCCTGACTTTC	CASSDHHSGANVLTF
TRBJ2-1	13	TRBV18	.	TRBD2	TGTGCCAGCTCACCAAGAGGGAGGGATGAGCGGTTCTTC	CASSPRGRDERFF
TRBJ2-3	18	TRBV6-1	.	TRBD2	TGTGCCAGCAGCGAACGAGCTAGCGGGCCGTATAGGACAGATACGCAGTATTTT	CASSERASGPYRTDTQYF
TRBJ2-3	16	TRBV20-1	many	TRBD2	TGCAGTGCTAAAAGGACTAGCGGGAGGCCGACAGATACGCAGTATTTT	CSAKRTSGRPTDTQYF
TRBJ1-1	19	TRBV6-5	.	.	TGTGCCAGCAGTTACGTAGGAATGGGGCGTGTGGGGAAGAACACTGAAGCTTTCTTT	CASSYVGMGRVGKNTEAFF
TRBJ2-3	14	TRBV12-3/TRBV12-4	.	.	TGTGTCAGCAGTTTAGTGGTTTCCGCAGATACGCAGTATTTT	CVSSLVVSADTQYF
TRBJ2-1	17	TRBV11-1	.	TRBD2	TGTGCCAGCAGCCTGAGTCTAGCGGGGGAAGTTGACAATGAGCAGTTCTTC	CASSLSLAGEVDNEQFF
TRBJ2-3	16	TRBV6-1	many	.	TGTGCCAGCAGTGACCGGGGGGCGGGTAGCACAGATACGCAGTATTTT	CASSDRGAGSTDTQYF
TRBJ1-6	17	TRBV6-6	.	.	TGTGCCAGCAGTAGGACGTGTTCCTCGGCAGGGAATTCACCCCTCCATTTT	CASSRTCSSAGNSPLHF
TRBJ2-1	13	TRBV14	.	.	TGTGCCATCAGTCCCGGGACTCGGGATGAGCAGTTCTTT	CAISPGTRDEQFF
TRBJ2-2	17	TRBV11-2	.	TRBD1	TGTGGCGGCAGCTTTGATCGGGACAGGGTCGGCACCGGGGAGCTGCTTTTT	CGGSFDRDRVGTGELLF
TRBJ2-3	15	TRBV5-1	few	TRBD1	TGCGCCAGCAGCGTTGAACAGGGGAATAAGGATACGCAGTGTTTT	CASSVEQGNKDTQCF
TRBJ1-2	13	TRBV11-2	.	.	TGTGCCAGCAGCTTAGAAGGGAAATATGGCCACACCTTC	CASSLEGKYGHTF
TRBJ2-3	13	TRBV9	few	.	TGTGCCAGCAGTGAAGACGCGACAGATACGCAGTATTTT	CASSEDATDTQYF
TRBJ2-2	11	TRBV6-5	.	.	TGTGCCAGCAGGGAGAGGGGCGAGCTGTTTTTT	CASRERGELFF
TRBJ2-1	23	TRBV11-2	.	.	TGTGCCAGCAACTTAGATTGGGGGCTGACGACGGACCGGGACCCCTGGTCCTACAATGAGCAATTCTTC	CASNLDWGLTTDRDPWSYNEQFF
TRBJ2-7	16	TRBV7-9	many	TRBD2	TGTGCCAGCAGCTTAGGGCTAGCGGCCTCCACCTACGAGCAGTACTTC	CASSLGLAASTYEQYF
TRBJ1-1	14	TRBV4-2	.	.	TGTACCAGCAGCCCAGGCGGGCCAGGGACTGAAGCTTTCTTT	CTSSPGGPGTEAFF
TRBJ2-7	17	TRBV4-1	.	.	TGCGCCACCAGCCAAGAACCTACGGAGGGGTCATCCTACGAGCATTACTTC	CATSQEPTEGSSYEHYF
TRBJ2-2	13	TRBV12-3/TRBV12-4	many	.	TGTGCCAGCAATTCAGCGGGCACCGGGGAGCTGTTTTTT	CASNSAGTGELFF
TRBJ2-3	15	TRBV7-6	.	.	TGTGCCAGCAGCCCTTTTGGGGGTAGCATAGATACGCAGTATTTT	CASSPFGGSIDTQYF
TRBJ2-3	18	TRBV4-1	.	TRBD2	TGTGCCAGCAGCCAAATCGAACTAGCGGGAGGGCCAGGAGAAACGCAGTATTTT	CASSQIELAGGPGETQYF
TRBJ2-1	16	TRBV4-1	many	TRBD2	TGCGCCAGCAGCCTAAGGGGACTAGCGGGGGCCAATGAGCAGTTCTTC	CASSLRGLAGANEQFF
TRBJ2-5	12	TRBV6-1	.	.	TGTGCCAGCTCCGGGGTAGAAGAGACCCACCACTTC	CASSGVEETHHF
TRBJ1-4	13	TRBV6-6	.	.	TGTCCCAGCAGTCACAGACAGAATGAAAAACTGTTTTTT	CPSSHRQNEKLFF
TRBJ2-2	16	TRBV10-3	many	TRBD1	TGTGCCATCAGTGATAGTAGGACAGGGGGCACCGGGGAGCTGTTTTTT	CAISDSRTGGTGELFF
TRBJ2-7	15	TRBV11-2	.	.	TGTGCCAGCAGCACGGCACCGGGTCCTGGTTACGAGCACTACTTC	CASSTAPGPGYEHYF
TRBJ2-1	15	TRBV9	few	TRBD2	TGTGCCAGCAGCGTCCTTAGCGGGTCGGGCAATGAGCAGTTCTTC	CASSVLSGSGNEQFF
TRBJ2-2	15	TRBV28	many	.	TGTGCCAGCAGTTTGGCGACAGGACTCACCGGGGAGCTGTTTTTT	CASSLATGLTGELFF
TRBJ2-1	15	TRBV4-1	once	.	TGCGCCGGCAGTCAAGACGGGAGTGCCCACAATGAGCAGTTCTTC	CAGSQDGSAHNEQFF
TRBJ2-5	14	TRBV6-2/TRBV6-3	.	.	TGTGCCAGCAGTCGTGTGACTAAAATCGAGACCCAGTACTTC	CASSRVTKIETQYF
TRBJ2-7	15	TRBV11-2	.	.	TGTGCCAACACTCTATCTGTGGGAATATCCTACAAGCAGTACTTC	CANTLSVGISYKQYF
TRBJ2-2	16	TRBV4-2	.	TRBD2	TGTGCCAGCACCCCGGGGACTAGCGTGAATACTGGGGTGCTGTTTTTT	CASTPGTSVNTGVLFF
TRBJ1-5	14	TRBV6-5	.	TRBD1	TGTGCCAGCAGGGAAGGGGGCGGCAATCAACCCCAGCATTTT	CASREGGGNQPQHF
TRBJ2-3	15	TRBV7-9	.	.	TGTGCCATCAGCTTCCGGGAAGGGTACACAGATACGCAGTATTTT	CAISFREGYTDTQYF
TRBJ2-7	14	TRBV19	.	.	TGTGCCAGTAGCCGGACAGTCGGAGCCTACGAGCAGTACTTC	CASSRTVGAYEQYF
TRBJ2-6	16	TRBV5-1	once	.	TGCGCCAGCAGCGGCGGGCTTACCTCTAGGGCCAACGTCCTGACTTTT	CASSGGLTSRANVLTF
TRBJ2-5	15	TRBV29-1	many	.	TGCAGCGTTGTGCAGGGAGGCTCATCTCAAGAGACCCAGTACTTC	CSVVQGGSSQETQYF
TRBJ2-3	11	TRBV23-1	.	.	TGCGCCAGCTTTGTAGCAGATACGCAGTATTTT	CASFVADTQYF
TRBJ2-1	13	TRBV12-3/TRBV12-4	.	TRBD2	TGTGCTAGCAGTTGGGGGGGGGTGTATGAGCAGTTCTTC	CASSWGGVYEQFF
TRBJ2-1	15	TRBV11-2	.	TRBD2	TGTGCAAGCAACTCAGCGGGAGGGCATTACAATGAGCAGTTCTTC	CASNSAGGHYNEQFF
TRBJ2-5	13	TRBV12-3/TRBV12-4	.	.	TGTGCCAGCAGTCGGCGACAAGGCGAGACCCAGTACTTC	CASSRRQGETQYF
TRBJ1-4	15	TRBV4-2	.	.	TGTGCCAGCAGCCAAGCGGAGGGGCTTAGGGAAAAATTGTTTTTT	CASSQAEGLREKLFF